This TCR beta chain was found in a study of CD8+CD57+ T cells in acquired aplastic anemia. General study results and limits: Patients and controls had CD8+ Simpson's diversity values that were not significantly distinct.

Previously, flow cytometry had revealed CD8+CD57+ cell expansion in the patients chosen for sequencing. Among the patients, all had severe acquired aplastic anemia. On this clonotype: Antigen: not known. One base away lies a much larger clone, so this may be a sequencing read error.

CDR3 and TCR beta VDJ profiling relied on a genomic DNA template. TCRdb reanalysed the reads using MiXCR and keeps one entry per CDR3 protein. This table has 100,000 to 150,000 distinct CDR3 sequences, approximately 36% appearing once. The sequenced material came from sorted CD4+, CD8+, or CD8+CD57+ T cells (not recorded which) from PBMCs. The clonotype comes from a human donor with aplastic anemia.

CDR3 DNA sequence: TGTGCCAGCAGCTCGGGACGGCGAATTCAGCCCCAGCGTTTT. The encoded protein is CASSSGRRIQPQRF. The V gene is TRBV25-1, the J gene TRBJ1-5; a weak D match, TRBD1 (5 bases). The length of the CDR3 is 14 residues. Germline CDR1 is MGHDK and CDR2 is SYGVNS.